A selection of T cell receptor beta chains follows, all from one sample in a study of T cells in Graves' hyperthyroidism and ophthalmopathy. TCRdb called the multiplex PCR reads again in MiXCR, with one record for every CDR3 protein. This sample has a few hundred thousand distinct CDR3 sequences, with 20% to 25% found just once. The sample was blood. These receptors were obtained from a man aged 18-30 years with Graves' hyperthyroidism. Each CDR3 is given with its conserved first and last residue. The order of the fields is clone size, V gene, D gene, J gene, CDR3 DNA, CDR3 protein. D genes are given only for firm matches. The size of a clone is reported for some rows only, either as once, few or many, or as a class for expanded clones.

many	TRBV12-3/TRBV12-4	.	TRBJ1-2	TGTGCCAGCAGATCTACAGGGAACAACTATGGCTACACCTTC	CASRSTGNNYGYTF
many	TRBV7-6	.	TRBJ1-1	TGTGCCAGCAGCTTCGCTCAGGGGATGGGGACTGAAGCTTTCTTT	CASSFAQGMGTEAFF
.	TRBV6-1	TRBD1	TRBJ1-3	TGTGCCAGCACCATATCGACAGGGGTAGGAAACACCATATATTTT	CASTISTGVGNTIYF
many	TRBV6-4	.	TRBJ1-1	TGTGCCAGCAGCTCCATCGTCCGGCGGGTCCGGAACACTGAAGCTTTCTTT	CASSSIVRRVRNTEAFF
.	TRBV4-1	.	TRBJ1-1	TGCGCCAGCAGCCAAGTGTGGACGGGGGGCACTGAAGCTTTCTTT	CASSQVWTGGTEAFF
few	TRBV4-1	.	TRBJ1-5	TGCGCCAGCAGCCAGATGGACCTACCGGGACAGCCCCAGCATTTT	CASSQMDLPGQPQHF
.	TRBV5-1	.	TRBJ1-3	TGCGCCAGCAGCTTGGCCTTGCCAGGAAACACCATATATTTT	CASSLALPGNTIYF
many	TRBV2	.	TRBJ1-1	TGTGCCAGCTTCTCTCGGGACGGGGTTGAGGCTTTCTTT	CASFSRDGVEAFF
many	TRBV19	.	TRBJ2-2	TGTGCCACCGGTCGAACCCGATCAGGGGAAGGAACCGGGGAGCTGTTTTTT	CATGRTRSGEGTGELFF
.	TRBV6-2/TRBV6-3	.	TRBJ1-1	TGTGCCAGCAGTCGTCCTGGGGAGGGAAAGAGTTCTGACACTGAAGCTTTCTTT	CASSRPGEGKSSDTEAFF
.	TRBV12-3/TRBV12-4	TRBD1	TRBJ1-2	TGTGCCAGCAGTTTGGATTCCAGGACAGGGTTCTGGCGAGCCTATGGCTACACCTTC	CASSLDSRTGFWRAYGYTF
few	TRBV12-3/TRBV12-4	.	TRBJ1-2	TGTGCCAGCAGTTTGTTACAGGGCTATGGTTACACCTTC	CASSLLQGYGYTF
few	TRBV18	.	TRBJ1-1	TGTGCCAGCTCACCAATGGTTAACACTGAAGCTTTCTTT	CASSPMVNTEAFF
many	TRBV7-9	.	TRBJ1-2	TGTGCCAGCACCCGGGGCCCTAACTATGGCTACACCTTC	CASTRGPNYGYTF